This record looks at one T cell receptor (beta chain) sequence and its context. What it recognizes is unknown. The same CDR3 is also encoded by other DNA sequences in this sample. Source study methods: Junction-only sequences without quality scores were provided by ImmunoSEQ, so filtering was different. Clones were read by immunoSEQ multiplex PCR, and TCRdb kept only the in-frame ones, dropping some. That table supplies the V and J calls and clone size; D and trimming were determined from the DNA. This sample has about 2.3 million clones, with about nine tenths found just once. The entry originates in a study of shared clonotypes between healthy human individuals. Whole-study findings and limits: It was the non-shared clonotypes that had lower generation probabilities than clonotypes shared by all four donors. Memory subsets generally showed lower estimated richness than naive subsets.

Germline CDR1 and CDR2: SEHNR and FQNEAQ (reference sequence). This CDR3 spans 15 amino acids. V shed 1 base and J shed 5 bases, with 11 bases lying between them. Source material: naive CD4+ T cells from PBMCs. The subset here: CD45RA+ positively selected. The rearrangement links TRBV7-9 to TRBJ2-2, with D perhaps matching TRBD1 (5 bases). The source of this sequence is a man aged 18 to 35 in good health. Some clones in this sample may be carry-over from other donors' samples. The CDR3 region is CASSLGGAGTGELFF. The CDR3 DNA is TGTGCCAGCAGCTTAGGAGGAGCAGGGACCGGGGAGCTGTTTTTT.